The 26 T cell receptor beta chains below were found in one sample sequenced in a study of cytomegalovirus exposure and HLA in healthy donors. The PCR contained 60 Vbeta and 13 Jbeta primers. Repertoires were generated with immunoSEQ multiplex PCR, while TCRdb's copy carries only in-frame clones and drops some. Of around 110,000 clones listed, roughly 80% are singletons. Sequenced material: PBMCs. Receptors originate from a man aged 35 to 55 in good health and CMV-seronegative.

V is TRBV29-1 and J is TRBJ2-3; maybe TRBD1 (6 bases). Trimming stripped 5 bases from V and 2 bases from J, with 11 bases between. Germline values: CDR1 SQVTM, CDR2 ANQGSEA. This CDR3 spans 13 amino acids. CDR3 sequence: CSVQGPNTDTQYF. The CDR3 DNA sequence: TGCAGCGTTCAGGGGCCGAACACAGATACGCAGTATTTT.

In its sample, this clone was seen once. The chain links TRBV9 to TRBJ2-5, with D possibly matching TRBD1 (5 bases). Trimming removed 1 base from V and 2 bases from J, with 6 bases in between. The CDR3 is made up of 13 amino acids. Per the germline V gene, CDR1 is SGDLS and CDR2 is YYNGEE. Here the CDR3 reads CASSVTGQETQYF. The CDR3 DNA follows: TGTGCCAGCAGCGTAACAGGACAAGAGACCCAGTACTTC. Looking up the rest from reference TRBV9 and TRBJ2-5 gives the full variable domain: DSGVTQTPKHLITATGQRVTLRCSPRSGDLSVYWYQQSLDQGLQFLIQYYNGEERAKGNILERFSAQQFPDLHSELNLSSLELGDSALYFCASSVTGQETQYFGPGTRLLVL.

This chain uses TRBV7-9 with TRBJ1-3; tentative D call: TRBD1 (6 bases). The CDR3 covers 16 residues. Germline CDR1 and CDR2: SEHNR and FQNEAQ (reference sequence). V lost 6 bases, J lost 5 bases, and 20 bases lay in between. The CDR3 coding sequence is TGTGCCAGCAGGGGCGAACAGGGAAAACGTCGAAACACCATATATTTT. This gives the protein CASRGEQGKRRNTIYF.

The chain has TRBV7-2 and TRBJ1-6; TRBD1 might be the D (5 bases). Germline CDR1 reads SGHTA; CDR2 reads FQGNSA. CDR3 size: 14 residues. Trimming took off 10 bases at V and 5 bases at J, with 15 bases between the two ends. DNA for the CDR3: TGTGCCACGCCTGCGGGACCGAATAATTCACCCCTCCACTTT. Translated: CATPAGPNNSPLHF.

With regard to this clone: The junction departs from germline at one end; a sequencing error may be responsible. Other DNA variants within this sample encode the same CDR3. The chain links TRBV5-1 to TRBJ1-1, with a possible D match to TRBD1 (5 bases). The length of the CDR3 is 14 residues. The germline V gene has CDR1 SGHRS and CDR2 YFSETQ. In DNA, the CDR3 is TGCGCCAGCAGCTTGGGAGCCCGAGGGACTGAAGCCTTCTTT. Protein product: CASSLGARGTEAFF.

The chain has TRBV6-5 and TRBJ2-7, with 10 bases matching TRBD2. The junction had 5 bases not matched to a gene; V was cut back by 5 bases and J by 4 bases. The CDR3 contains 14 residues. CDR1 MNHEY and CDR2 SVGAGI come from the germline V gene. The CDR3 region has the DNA TGTGCCAGCAGTCGGAGCGGGGGGGCATACGAGCAGTACTTC. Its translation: CASSRSGGAYEQYF.

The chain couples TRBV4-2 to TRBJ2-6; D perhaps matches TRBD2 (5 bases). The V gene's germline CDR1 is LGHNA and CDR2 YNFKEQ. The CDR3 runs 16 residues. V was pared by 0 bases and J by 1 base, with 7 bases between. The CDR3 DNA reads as TGTGCCAGCAGCCAAGAGGGAGCTTCTGGGGCCAACGTCCTGACTTTC. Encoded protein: CASSQEGASGANVLTF.

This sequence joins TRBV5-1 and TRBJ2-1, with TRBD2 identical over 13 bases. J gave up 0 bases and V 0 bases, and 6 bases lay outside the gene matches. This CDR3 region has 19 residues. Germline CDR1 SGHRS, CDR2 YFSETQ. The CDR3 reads CASSLAGLAGDPSYNEQFF. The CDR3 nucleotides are TGCGCCAGCAGCTTGGCAGGACTAGCGGGGGATCCCTCCTACAATGAGCAGTTCTTC.

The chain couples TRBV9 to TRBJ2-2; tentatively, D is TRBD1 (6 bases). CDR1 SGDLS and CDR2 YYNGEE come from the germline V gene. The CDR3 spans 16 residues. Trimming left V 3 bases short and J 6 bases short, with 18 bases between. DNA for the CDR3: TGTGCCAGCAGCGGGGGGATAACAGGGAATCCCGGGGAGCTGTTTTTT. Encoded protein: CASSGGITGNPGELFF.

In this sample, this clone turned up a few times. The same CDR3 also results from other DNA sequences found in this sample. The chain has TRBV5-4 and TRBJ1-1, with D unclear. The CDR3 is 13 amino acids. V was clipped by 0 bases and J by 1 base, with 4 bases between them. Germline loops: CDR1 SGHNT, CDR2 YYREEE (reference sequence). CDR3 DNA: TGTGCCAGCAGCTTGGGGAGGAACACTGAAGCTTTCTTT. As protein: CASSLGRNTEAFF.

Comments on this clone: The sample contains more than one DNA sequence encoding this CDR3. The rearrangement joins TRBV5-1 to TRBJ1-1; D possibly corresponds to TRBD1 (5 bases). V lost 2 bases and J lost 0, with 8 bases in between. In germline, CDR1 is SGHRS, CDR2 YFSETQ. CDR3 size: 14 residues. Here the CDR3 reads CASSLRGMNTEAFF. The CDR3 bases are TGCGCCAGCAGCTTAAGGGGTATGAACACTGAAGCTTTCTTT.

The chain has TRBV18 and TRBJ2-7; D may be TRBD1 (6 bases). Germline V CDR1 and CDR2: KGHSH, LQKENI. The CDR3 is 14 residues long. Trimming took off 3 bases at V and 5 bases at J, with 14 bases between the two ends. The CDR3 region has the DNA TGTGCCAGCTCACCGCTACAGGGCGGAAACGAGCAGTACTTC. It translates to CASSPLQGGNEQYF.

CDR3 protein: CASSLGRFSHSGNTIYF. The CDR3 coding sequence is TGCGCCAGCAGCTTGGGCCGATTTTCACACTCTGGAAACACCATATATTTT. The rearrangement uses TRBV5-1 and TRBJ1-3; no firm D call. Trimming cost V 0 bases and J 0 bases, with 13 bases left between them. This CDR3 region has 17 residues. Germline CDR1 is SGHRS and CDR2 is YFSETQ.

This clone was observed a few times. CDR3 bases: TGTGCCAGCAGCGACCGAGCGGGGATCGATACGCAGTATTTT. Encoded protein: CASSDRAGIDTQYF. This chain uses TRBV5-4 with TRBJ2-3; 7 bases match TRBD2. The CDR3 sequence is 14 residues long. V shed 4 bases, J shed 6 bases, and the junction held 8 bases outside the gene matches. Germline CDR1 SGHNT, CDR2 YYREEE (reference sequence). The full variable domain, rest sourced from reference TRBV5-4 and TRBJ2-3, is ETGVTQSPTHLIKTRGQQVTLRCSSQSGHNTVSWYQQALGQGPQFIFQYYREEENGRGNFPPRFSGLQFPNYSSELNVNALELDDSALYLCASSDRAGIDTQYFGPGTRLTVL.

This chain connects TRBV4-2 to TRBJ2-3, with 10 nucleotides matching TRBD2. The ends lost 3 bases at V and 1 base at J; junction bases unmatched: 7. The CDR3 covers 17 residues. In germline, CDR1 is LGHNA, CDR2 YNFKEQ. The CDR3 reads CASSQKGTSAGTDTQYF. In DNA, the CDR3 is TGTGCCAGCAGCCAGAAAGGGACTAGCGCGGGCACAGATACGCAGTATTTT.

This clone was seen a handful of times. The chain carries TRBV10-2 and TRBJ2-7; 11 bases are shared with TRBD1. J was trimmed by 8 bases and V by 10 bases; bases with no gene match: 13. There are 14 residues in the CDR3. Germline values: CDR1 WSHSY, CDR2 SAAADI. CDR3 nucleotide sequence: TGCGCCACCAACATCGACGGACAGGGGGCCCAGCAGTACTTC. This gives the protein CATNIDGQGAQQYF.

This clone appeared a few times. CDR3 protein: CASSPTLFSGNTIYF. As DNA, the CDR3 is TGCGCCAGCAGCCCAACTCTGTTCTCTGGAAACACCATATATTTT. The chain carries TRBV5-1 and TRBJ1-3; D is unresolved. The CDR3 totals 15 residues. Per germline, CDR1 SGHRS and CDR2 YFSETQ. V shed 4 bases and J shed 0 bases, with 11 bases lying between them. The full variable domain, rest sourced from reference TRBV5-1 and TRBJ1-3, is KAGVTQTPRYLIKTRGQQVTLSCSPISGHRSVSWYQQTPGQGLQFLFEYFSETQRNKGNFPGRFSGRQFSNSRSEMNVSTLELGDSALYLCASSPTLFSGNTIYFGEGSWLTVV.

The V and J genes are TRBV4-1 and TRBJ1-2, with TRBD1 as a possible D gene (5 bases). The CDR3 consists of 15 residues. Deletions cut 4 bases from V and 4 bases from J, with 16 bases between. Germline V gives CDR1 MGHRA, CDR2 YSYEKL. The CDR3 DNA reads TGCGCCAGCAGCCTACAGACAGCCTCCTTCTATGGCTACACCTTC. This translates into CASSLQTASFYGYTF.

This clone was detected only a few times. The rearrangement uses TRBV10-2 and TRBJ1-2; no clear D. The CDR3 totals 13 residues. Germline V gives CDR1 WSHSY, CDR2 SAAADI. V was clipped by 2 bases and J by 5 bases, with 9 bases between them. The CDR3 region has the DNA TGCGCCAGCAGTGAGGGCAGTTTTTATGGCTACACCTTC. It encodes CASSEGSFYGYTF.

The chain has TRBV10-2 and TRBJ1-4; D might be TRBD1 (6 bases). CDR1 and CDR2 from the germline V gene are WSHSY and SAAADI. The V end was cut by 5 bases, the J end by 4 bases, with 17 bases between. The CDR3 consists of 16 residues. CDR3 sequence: CASSPGRGKINEKLFF. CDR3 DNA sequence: TGCGCCAGCAGTCCCGGCAGGGGAAAGATTAATGAAAAACTGTTTTTT.

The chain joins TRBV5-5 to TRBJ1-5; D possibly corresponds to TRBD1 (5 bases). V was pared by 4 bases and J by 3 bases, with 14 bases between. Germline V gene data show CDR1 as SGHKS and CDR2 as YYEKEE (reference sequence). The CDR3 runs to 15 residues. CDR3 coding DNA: TGTGCCAGCAGCGCTGCACCGGGGGACAATCAGCCCCAGCATTTT. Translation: CASSAAPGDNQPQHF.

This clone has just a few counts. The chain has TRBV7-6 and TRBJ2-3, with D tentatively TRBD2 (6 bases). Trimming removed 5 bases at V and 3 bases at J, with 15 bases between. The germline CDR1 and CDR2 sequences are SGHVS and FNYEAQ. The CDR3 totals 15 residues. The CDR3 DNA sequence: TGTGCCAGCAGCCCCTGGCGGGGATTAACAGATACGCAGTATTTT. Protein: CASSPWRGLTDTQYF.

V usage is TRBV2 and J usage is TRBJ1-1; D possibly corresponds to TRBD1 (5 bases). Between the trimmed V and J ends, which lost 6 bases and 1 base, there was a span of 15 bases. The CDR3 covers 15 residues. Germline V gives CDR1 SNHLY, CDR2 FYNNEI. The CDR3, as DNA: TGTGCCAGCAGGAAGACAGCCTCTCCGAACACTGAAGCTTTCTTT. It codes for CASRKTASPNTEAFF.

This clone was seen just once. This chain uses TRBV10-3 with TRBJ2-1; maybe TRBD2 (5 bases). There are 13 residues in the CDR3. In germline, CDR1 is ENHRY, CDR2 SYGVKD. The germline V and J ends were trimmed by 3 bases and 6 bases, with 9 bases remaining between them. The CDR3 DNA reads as TGTGCCATCAGTGAACTAGTCGGCAATGAGCAGTTCTTC. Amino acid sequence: CAISELVGNEQFF.

CDR3 loop: CASNGLSYNEQFF. The CDR3 DNA reads TGTGCCAGCAACGGTCTCTCCTACAATGAGCAGTTCTTC. The chain couples TRBV2 to TRBJ2-1; D is ambiguous. The CDR3 consists of 13 residues. The V end was cut by 7 bases, the J end by 0 bases, with 7 bases between. Looked up from germline, CDR1 is SNHLY and CDR2 is FYNNEI.

The CDR3 coding sequence is TGTGCCAGCTCACCGCAGTCACTAGAGGTCTTTCCAGATACGCAGTATTTT. Its protein is CASSPQSLEVFPDTQYF. This chain joins TRBV18 and TRBJ2-3; a possible D gene is TRBD2 (5 bases). CDR1 KGHSH and CDR2 LQKENI come from the germline V gene. The CDR3 has 17 residues. V gave up 3 bases and J gave up 4 bases, with 20 bases separating them. Using reference TRBV18 and TRBJ2-3 for the parts outside the CDR3, the full variable domain is NAGVMQNPRHLVRRRGQEARLRCSPMKGHSHVYWYRQLPEEGLKFMVYLQKENIIDESGMPKERFSAEFPKEGPSILRIQQVVRGDSAAYFCASSPQSLEVFPDTQYFGPGTRLTVL.